A single sample is the source of the 20 T cell receptor beta chains below, sequenced in a study of blood T cell repertoires in COVID-19. Libraries were prepared by immunoSEQ multiplex PCR; TCRdb keeps only in-frame clonotypes and omits some of them. The sample shows roughly 500,000 clones, 80% to 90% of them seen only once. Sequencing used peripheral blood. These receptors were obtained from a man between 18 and 29 years old with COVID-19, enrolled during active disease.

CDR3 region: CSAPDSGDGYTF. DNA for the CDR3: TGCAGCGCCCCAGACTCAGGGGATGGCTACACCTTC. The chain has TRBV29-1 and TRBJ1-2, with D possibly TRBD1 on 6 matching bases. CDR1 and CDR2 (germline): SQVTM, ANQGSEA. The CDR3 is made up of 12 amino acids. Trimming cost V 7 bases and J 6 bases, with 15 bases left between them. Full variable domain (outside the CDR3, taken from reference TRBV29-1 and TRBJ1-2): SAVISQKPSRDICQRGTSLTIQCQVDSQVTMMFWYRQQPGQSLTLIATANQGSEATYESGFVIDKFPISRPNLTFSTLTVSNMSPEDSSIYLCSAPDSGDGYTFGSGTRLTVV.

V usage is TRBV12-5 and J usage is TRBJ2-1; 8 nucleotides align to TRBD2. J gave up 3 bases and V 1 base, and 8 bases lay outside the gene matches. CDR1 is LGHNT and CDR2 is FRNRAP in the germline V gene. CDR3 length: 17 amino acids. The DNA of the CDR3 is TGTGCTAGTGGTTTGGCCAGGGTCCGGGGGGGCTACAATGAGCAGTTCTTC. This sequence encodes CASGLARVRGGYNEQFF. The full variable domain, with the rest looked up from reference TRBV12-5 and TRBJ2-1, is DARVTQTPRHKVTEMGQEVTMRCQPILGHNTVFWYRQTMMQGLELLAYFRNRAPLDDSGMPKDRFSAEMPDATLATLKIQPSEPRDSAVYFCASGLARVRGGYNEQFFGPGTRLTVL.

The V and J genes are TRBV28 and TRBJ2-7; TRBD1 agrees at 11 bases. The CDR3 covers 16 residues. Germline values: CDR1 MDHEN, CDR2 SYDVKM. V lost 3 bases to trimming and J lost 4 bases; unmatched junction nucleotides: 8. The CDR3 DNA reads TGTGCCAGCAGTTTGCGACGGACAGGGGGCTTTTACGAGCAGTACTTC. Its translation: CASSLRRTGGFYEQYF.

The V and J genes are TRBV6-5 and TRBJ2-2; the match to TRBD2 covers 7 bases. The CDR3 runs to 15 residues. V shed 7 bases, J shed 4 bases, and the junction held 9 bases outside the gene matches. Germline V gives CDR1 MNHEY, CDR2 SVGAGI. The CDR3 protein is CASIGRTDPTGELFF. DNA for the CDR3: TGTGCCAGCATCGGGAGGACTGACCCCACCGGGGAGCTGTTTTTT.

The V call is TRBV6-5, the J call TRBJ2-2; tentative D call: TRBD1 (5 bases). Germline V gene sequence: CDR1 MNHEY, CDR2 SVGAGI. This CDR3 is 14 amino acids long. Trimming shortened V by 4 bases and J by 1 base, and 7 bases separated the two germline ends. As DNA, the CDR3 is TGTGCCAGCAGTTTCGGACAGAACACCGGGGAGCTGTTTTTT. It specifies CASSFGQNTGELFF.

The rearrangement links TRBV6-5 to TRBJ2-1, with 9 nucleotides matching TRBD2. Trimming took 0 bases from V and 9 from J; bases not matched to a gene: 9. Germline assignment: CDR1 MNHEY and CDR2 SVGAGI. The CDR3 is 16 amino acids. This chain's CDR3 is CASSYSRGRASSEQFF. CDR3 coding DNA: TGTGCCAGCAGTTACTCGCGCGGGAGGGCCTCTTCTGAGCAGTTCTTC.

This clone was recorded once. The chain recombines TRBV5-1 with TRBJ1-6, with 7 bases fitting TRBD1. The CDR3 is made up of 16 amino acids. Germline V gene lookup returns CDR1 SGHRS and CDR2 YFSETQ. Trimming took 3 bases from V and 5 from J; bases not matched to a gene: 8. This CDR3 is CASSSGRQGHNSPLHF. The CDR3 coding sequence is TGCGCCAGCAGCTCGGGGCGACAGGGACATAATTCACCCCTCCACTTT.

This clone was observed a handful of times. This chain links TRBV4-1 with TRBJ2-1; a weak D match, TRBD2 (6 bases). Trimming left V 5 bases short and J 15 bases short, with 14 bases between. This CDR3 is 11 amino acids long. Germline V lookup: CDR1 MGHRA, CDR2 YSYEKL. The CDR3 here is CASSSGTRAFF. The CDR3 DNA sequence: TGCGCCAGCAGCTCCGGGACTCGAGCGTTCTTC.

V and J are TRBV2 and TRBJ2-5; D may be TRBD2 (5 bases). The CDR3 sequence is 15 residues long. Trimming left V 1 base short and J 7 bases short, with 16 bases between. Germline-derived CDR1 and CDR2 are SNHLY and FYNNEI. CDR3 coding DNA: TGTGCCAGCAGTGAAGGGGAGAAGAGGACCGGGACCCAGTACTTC. Encoded protein: CASSEGEKRTGTQYF.

The chain uses TRBV5-1 and TRBJ2-3, with 10 positions matching TRBD2. Losses at the gene ends were 2 bases for V and 2 bases for J; bases not matched to a gene: 2. CDR1 and CDR2 from the germline V gene are SGHRS and YFSETQ. The CDR3 is 15 residues long. In DNA, the CDR3 is TGCGCCAGCAGCTTTAGCGGGGGGACCACAGATACGCAGTATTTT. Its protein product is CASSFSGGTTDTQYF.

V and J are TRBV5-1 and TRBJ2-7; maybe TRBD1 (5 bases). Germline CDR1 and CDR2: SGHRS and YFSETQ. The CDR3 has 14 residues. V lost 0 bases to trimming and J lost 2 bases, with 9 bases between them. The CDR3 sequence is CASSLDGATYEQYF. In DNA, the CDR3 is TGCGCCAGCAGCTTGGATGGGGCAACCTACGAGCAGTACTTC.

About this clone: The same CDR3 can be traced to other DNA sequences in this sample. This chain links TRBV6-5 with TRBJ1-2; D is possibly TRBD1 (5 bases). V was cut by 2 bases and J by 5 bases, with 6 bases left in between. The CDR3 is 12 amino acids. Germline V lookup: CDR1 MNHEY, CDR2 SVGAGI. Here the CDR3 reads CASSYRGYGYTF. The CDR3 region has the DNA TGTGCCAGCAGTTACAGGGGTTATGGCTACACCTTC.

The chain combines TRBV2 with TRBJ2-7; D possibly corresponds to TRBD2 (7 bases). The CDR3 has 16 amino acids. Germline CDR1 and CDR2: SNHLY and FYNNEI. V was clipped by 7 bases and J by 1 base, with 20 bases between them. CDR3 in amino acids: CASTKGGPQYSYEQYF. Here the CDR3 DNA reads TGTGCCAGCACCAAGGGGGGGCCCCAGTATTCCTACGAGCAGTACTTC.

J is TRBJ2-2 and V is TRBV24-1; perhaps TRBD2 as D (5 bases). CDR3 length equals 15 residues. Trimming removed 4 bases at V and 1 base at J, with 9 bases between. Germline V lookup: CDR1 KGHDR, CDR2 SFDVKD. The DNA for the CDR3 is TGTGCCACCAGTGAGACTGGACTGAACACCGGGGAGCTGTTTTTT. Translation gives CATSETGLNTGELFF.

The gene calls are TRBV4-1 and TRBJ2-2; possible D gene TRBD1, 6 bases. Germline lookup yields CDR1 MGHRA and CDR2 YSYEKL. V was shortened by 3 bases and J by 4 bases, with 15 bases between the two germline ends. The CDR3 spans 16 residues. In nucleotides, the CDR3 is TGCGCCAGCAGCCACACAACAGGGCTCGGCACCGGGGAGCTGTTTTTT. This codes for CASSHTTGLGTGELFF.

This chain connects TRBV11-2 to TRBJ2-1; tentative D call: TRBD1 (5 bases). Germline CDR1 is SGHAT and CDR2 is FQNNGV. V was shortened by 1 base and J by 8 bases, with 9 bases between the two germline ends. This CDR3 has 13 residues. The CDR3 region has the DNA TGTGCCAGCAGCTTAGCTAGGGGTCATGAGCAGTTCTTC. Its protein product is CASSLARGHEQFF.

V usage is TRBV9 and J usage is TRBJ2-2; 10 nucleotides line up with TRBD1. V lost 3 bases to trimming and J lost 5 bases; unmatched junction nucleotides: 7. The CDR3 consists of 16 residues. Germline loops: CDR1 SGDLS, CDR2 YYNGEE. CDR3 residues: CASSAGGGQGTGELFF. The CDR3 nucleotides are TGTGCCAGCAGCGCGGGAGGGGGACAGGGGACCGGGGAGCTGTTTTTT.

The rearrangement uses TRBV30 and TRBJ2-7; TRBD2 matches 14 bases. Germline V lookup: CDR1 GTSNPN, CDR2 SVGIG (reference sequence). There are 19 residues in the CDR3. The V gene end was trimmed by 0 bases and the J gene end by 2 bases; junction bases not matched to a gene: 12. In DNA, the CDR3 is TGTGCCTGGAGTGTACCAAGGACTAGCGGGAGGACGAATCCCTACGAGCAGTACTTC. Residues: CAWSVPRTSGRTNPYEQYF.

This clone was detected once. The rearrangement uses TRBV7-9 and TRBJ2-1; 7 bases match TRBD2. V shed 1 base, J shed 5 bases, and the junction held 5 bases outside the gene matches. CDR1 is SEHNR, CDR2 FQNEAQ, per germline (reference sequence). This CDR3 has 15 amino acids. The CDR3 here is CASSLVGRSNNEQFF. CDR3 in DNA: TGTGCCAGCAGCTTAGTCGGGAGGAGCAACAATGAGCAGTTCTTC.

The rearrangement joins TRBV7-6 to TRBJ1-3; no clear D gene. Germline CDR1 SGHVS, CDR2 FNYEAQ. V lost 5 bases and J 0 bases, leaving 20 bases between the germline ends. CDR3 size: 18 residues. The CDR3 DNA follows: TGTGCCAGCAGCGCGAGAAACGGACTGTCCGTCTCTGGAAACACCATATATTTT. Amino acid sequence: CASSARNGLSVSGNTIYF.